The sample holds a few counts of the clone carrying this T cell receptor beta chain. TCRdb recomputed calls from the RT-PCR reads with MiXCR, one row per CDR3 protein. The data show about 960,000 distinct CDR3 sequences, under 20% seen once. The CDR3 is 16 amino acids. Trimming cost V 4 bases and J 4 bases, with 17 bases left between them. CDR1 SGHRS and CDR2 YFSETQ come from the germline V gene. These data come from a study of patients and donors after allogeneic stem cell transplantation. This receptor was obtained from a human donor who was either an allogeneic HSCT recipient or a stem cell or donor lymphocyte infusion donor (not recorded which). It is not recorded whose cells these are; they may come from a transplant donor. V and J are TRBV5-1 and TRBJ2-2; TRBD2 is a possible D gene (5 bases). The sequencing input was blood, either unsorted or a sorted T cell fraction (not recorded which). The CDR3 protein is CASSPLTRVGTGELFF. CDR3 DNA: TGCGCCAGCAGCCCACTAACTAGGGTGGGCACCGGGGAGCTGTTTTTT.